The clone carrying this T cell receptor beta chain occurred a few times. Its antigen is currently unknown. The record originates from a study of response to subunit inactivated influenza vaccine. Findings and caveats of the study: Authors proposed each seasonal influenza vaccination draws in few new T cells.

Germline-derived CDR1 and CDR2 are LGHNA and YNFKEQ. V was clipped by 0 bases and J by 0 bases; unmatched bases: 4. This CDR3 has 17 amino acids. TCRdb itself ran the RT-PCR reads through MiXCR, one entry per CDR3 protein. The sample yields 650,000 to 850,000 distinct CDR3 sequences, 11% to 15% seen once. The chain recombines TRBV4-2 with TRBJ2-2; 7 nucleotides match TRBD1. Here the sequenced sample was PBMCs from blood, taken roughly 15 days before vaccination. This receptor was taken from a man aged 45-65 years who received an inactivated influenza vaccine. CDR3: CASSQDLQGANTGELFF. In nucleotides, the CDR3 is TGTGCCAGCAGCCAAGATCTTCAGGGGGCGAACACCGGGGAGCTGTTTTTT.